The text below deals with one T cell receptor (beta chain). RNA transcripts provided the template for amplifying TCR beta CDR3 regions. First-round RT-PCR with HTBI primers preceded a second-round multiplex PCR. From the multiplex PCR reads, TCRdb called clonotypes with MiXCR, one entry per CDR3 protein. The repertoire has approximately 480,000 distinct CDR3 sequences, about 15% of them found once; the top ten carry 8% to 10%. The sample is drawn from a study of Graves' ophthalmopathy and Graves' hyperthyroidism. The source of the PBMCs was 9.5 to 10 ml of fresh peripheral blood. Sequenced input: blood. The clonotype originates from a woman aged 25 to 39 with Graves' ophthalmopathy.

DNA of the CDR3: TGTGCCAGCAGTGGAGCAGGGCTGGGTCAGCCCCAGCATTTT. This codes for CASSGAGLGQPQHF. The J gene is TRBJ1-5, the V gene TRBV6-1; TRBD1 might be the D (5 bases). V lost 4 bases and J 6 bases, leaving 13 bases between the germline ends. In germline, CDR1 is MNHNS, CDR2 SASEGT. This CDR3 is 14 amino acids long.